A selection of T cell receptor beta chains follows, all from one sample in a study of graft-versus-host responses after intestinal transplantation. Sequencing was performed with immunoSEQ multiplex PCR; in TCRdb, only in-frame clones are kept and a portion is missing. Among about 50,000 clones, over 90% were seen once, and the ten largest hold roughly 2.7%. These receptors are not linked to any known antigen. The source was unstimulated CD4+ T cells sorted from spleen or lymph node cells, collected before transplant. The receptor source for this set is a human donor who was the organ donor for an intestinal transplant. The conserved cysteine and the conserved F or W are not part of the CDR3 here. Clone size is shown for a subset of rows, as once, few, many or a class of expanded clone.

size: once; V: TRBV5-1; length: 14; CDR3: ASSLVGDSSSYEQY
size: .; V: TRBV9; length: 11; CDR3: ASSPGTMTEQY
size: .; V: TRBV30; length: 14; CDR3: AWSVALRTSVYEQY
size: .; V: TRBV5-1; length: 9; CDR3: ASSLRETQY
size: .; V: TRBV10-1; length: 13; CDR3: ASSESCWNTGELF
size: few; V: TRBV7-2; length: 11; CDR3: AGAAGGRETQY
size: .; V: TRBV28; length: 11; CDR3: ASSSSPDRGYT
size: .; V: TRBV19; length: 13; CDR3: ASSIRPGQAYEQY
size: .; V: TRBV4-2; length: 13; CDR3: ASSQGGRGTDTQY
size: .; V: TRBV6-4; length: 13; CDR3: ASSETSGNGNEQF
size: .; V: TRBV19; length: 12; CDR3: ASSPRQGHQPQH
size: .; V: TRBV2; length: 11; CDR3: ASRRGGNQPQH
size: .; V: TRBV27; length: 13; CDR3: ASSSLTRVRETQY
size: .; V: TRBV10-3; length: 12; CDR3: AIRSGTIKNEQF
size: few; V: TRBV7-2; length: 13; CDR3: ASSFGGGGTDTQY
size: few; V: TRBV15; length: 10; CDR3: ATSRSTGELF
size: few; V: TRBV5-1; length: 14; CDR3: ASSPYYFTGGYEQY
size: .; V: TRBV4-2; length: 14; CDR3: ASSQDQGLATDTQY
size: few; V: TRBV5-1; length: 13; CDR3: ASSSTSGRGNEQF
size: .; V: TRBV6-5; length: 11; CDR3: ASTLEGSMPQH
size: .; V: TRBV4-3; length: 12; CDR3: ASSGTSGTDTQY
size: .; V: TRBV19; length: 14; CDR3: ARAAATISSSTEAF
size: .; V: TRBV2; length: 12; CDR3: ASKGDTSNQPQH
size: .; V: TRBV15; length: 12; CDR3: ATSREGRGGTQY
size: .; V: TRBV19; length: 11; CDR3: ASRTSGRDTQY
size: .; V: TRBV7-8; length: 12; CDR3: ASKVTSGSPEQF
size: .; V: TRBV10-3; length: 14; CDR3: AISELVGRGINEQF
size: .; V: TRBV7-2; length: 12; CDR3: ASSLAGSAYEQY
size: .; V: TRBV5-4; length: 15; CDR3: ASSPALLAGGGETQY
size: once; V: TRBV27; length: 13; CDR3: ASSLRQGSGNTIY
size: .; V: TRBV7-2; length: 14; CDR3: ASSLVGGVGNTEAF
size: .; V: TRBV5-4; length: 15; CDR3: ASSLGLAGERTGELF
size: .; V: TRBV7-2; length: 14; CDR3: ASSSRQSGSYNEQF
size: .; V: TRBV10-3; length: 9; CDR3: AISAGREQY
size: .; V: TRBV29-1; length: 11; CDR3: SVRGLAGNEQY
size: .; V: TRBV18; length: 13; CDR3: ASSPRQGQNTEAF
size: .; V: TRBV27; length: 13; CDR3: ASSLKDLPNTEAF
size: .; V: TRBV14; length: 13; CDR3: ASSRGLMAYNEQF
size: .; V: TRBV28; length: 13; CDR3: ASSLSTGGRETQY
size: .; V: TRBV7-6; length: 9; CDR3: ASSLYYEQY
size: .; V: TRBV28; length: 13; CDR3: ASSRAPLAKREQF
size: .; V: TRBV27; length: 11; CDR3: ASRIRGTDTQY
size: .; V: TRBV25-1; length: 13; CDR3: ASSEGTAYNSPLH
size: .; V: TRBV7-2; length: 14; CDR3: ASSLEPLPTYNEQF
size: .; V: TRBV20-1; length: 8; CDR3: SARQGEQY
size: few; V: TRBV18; length: 12; CDR3: ASSPKRRTDTQY
size: once; V: TRBV4-3; length: 12; CDR3: ASRRTGGTDTQY
size: .; V: TRBV6-1; length: 11; CDR3: ASSDRSSYEQY
size: .; V: TRBV5-6; length: 16; CDR3: ASSQWGGRDYSNQPQH
size: once; V: TRBV10-2; length: 11; CDR3: ASTTGGNQPQH